This TCR beta chain was obtained from a study of T cells in Graves' hyperthyroidism and ophthalmopathy. The overall study: Peripheral blood was secured at the point of initial diagnosis, before any treatment.

Patients aged 18 to 65 had newly diagnosed hyperthyroidism that had lasted under 2 months. Study-wide findings and caveats: In the blood, most expanded thyroid clonotypes above 0.001 appeared as well.

Details on this clonotype: Its antigen remains unknown.

Amplification of TCR beta CDR3 regions used RNA as the template. First-round RT-PCR targeting the TCR CDR3 was performed with the HTBI primer set. TCRdb re-analysed the multiplex PCR reads in MiXCR, keeping a single row per CDR3 protein. The sample yields over 300,000 distinct CDR3 sequences, approximately 15% seen once. The TCR was taken from a woman aged 55-70 years with Graves' hyperthyroidism. Input material: blood.

CDR3 DNA: TGTGCCAGCAGCGAAGGGGACAGAGCTAACTATGGCTACACCTTC. As protein: CASSEGDRANYGYTF. This sequence joins TRBV9 and TRBJ1-2, with 7 bases matching TRBD1. CDR3 size: 15 residues. The V and J ends lost 3 bases and 0 bases, in that order; junction bases with no gene match: 5. Germline V gene data show CDR1 as SGDLS and CDR2 as YYNGEE.